This T cell receptor beta chain derives from a study of CD8 T cell repertoires and HIV-1 epitope variants. The wider study: Separate wells received one of Twenty-five Gag or Nef variant peptides.

Repertoires were generated with immunoSEQ multiplex PCR, while TCRdb's copy carries only in-frame clones and drops some. The data hold almost 6,000 clones, with approximately 61% observed a single time. With 2 bases removed from V and 6 bases from J, the gap between germline ends came to 7 bases. The CDR3 contains 12 residues. The germline V gene has CDR1 SNHLY and CDR2 FYNNEI. Of note for this clone: Its target is unknown.

This sequence was found in a male donor with HIV. Sample: cultured CD8+ T cells derived from PBMCs. The J gene is TRBJ1-1, the V gene TRBV2; possible D gene TRBD1, 6 bases. In nucleotides, the CDR3 is TGTGCCAGCAGTGAATGGGGGCCTGAAGCTTTCTTT. It is translated as CASSEWGPEAFF.